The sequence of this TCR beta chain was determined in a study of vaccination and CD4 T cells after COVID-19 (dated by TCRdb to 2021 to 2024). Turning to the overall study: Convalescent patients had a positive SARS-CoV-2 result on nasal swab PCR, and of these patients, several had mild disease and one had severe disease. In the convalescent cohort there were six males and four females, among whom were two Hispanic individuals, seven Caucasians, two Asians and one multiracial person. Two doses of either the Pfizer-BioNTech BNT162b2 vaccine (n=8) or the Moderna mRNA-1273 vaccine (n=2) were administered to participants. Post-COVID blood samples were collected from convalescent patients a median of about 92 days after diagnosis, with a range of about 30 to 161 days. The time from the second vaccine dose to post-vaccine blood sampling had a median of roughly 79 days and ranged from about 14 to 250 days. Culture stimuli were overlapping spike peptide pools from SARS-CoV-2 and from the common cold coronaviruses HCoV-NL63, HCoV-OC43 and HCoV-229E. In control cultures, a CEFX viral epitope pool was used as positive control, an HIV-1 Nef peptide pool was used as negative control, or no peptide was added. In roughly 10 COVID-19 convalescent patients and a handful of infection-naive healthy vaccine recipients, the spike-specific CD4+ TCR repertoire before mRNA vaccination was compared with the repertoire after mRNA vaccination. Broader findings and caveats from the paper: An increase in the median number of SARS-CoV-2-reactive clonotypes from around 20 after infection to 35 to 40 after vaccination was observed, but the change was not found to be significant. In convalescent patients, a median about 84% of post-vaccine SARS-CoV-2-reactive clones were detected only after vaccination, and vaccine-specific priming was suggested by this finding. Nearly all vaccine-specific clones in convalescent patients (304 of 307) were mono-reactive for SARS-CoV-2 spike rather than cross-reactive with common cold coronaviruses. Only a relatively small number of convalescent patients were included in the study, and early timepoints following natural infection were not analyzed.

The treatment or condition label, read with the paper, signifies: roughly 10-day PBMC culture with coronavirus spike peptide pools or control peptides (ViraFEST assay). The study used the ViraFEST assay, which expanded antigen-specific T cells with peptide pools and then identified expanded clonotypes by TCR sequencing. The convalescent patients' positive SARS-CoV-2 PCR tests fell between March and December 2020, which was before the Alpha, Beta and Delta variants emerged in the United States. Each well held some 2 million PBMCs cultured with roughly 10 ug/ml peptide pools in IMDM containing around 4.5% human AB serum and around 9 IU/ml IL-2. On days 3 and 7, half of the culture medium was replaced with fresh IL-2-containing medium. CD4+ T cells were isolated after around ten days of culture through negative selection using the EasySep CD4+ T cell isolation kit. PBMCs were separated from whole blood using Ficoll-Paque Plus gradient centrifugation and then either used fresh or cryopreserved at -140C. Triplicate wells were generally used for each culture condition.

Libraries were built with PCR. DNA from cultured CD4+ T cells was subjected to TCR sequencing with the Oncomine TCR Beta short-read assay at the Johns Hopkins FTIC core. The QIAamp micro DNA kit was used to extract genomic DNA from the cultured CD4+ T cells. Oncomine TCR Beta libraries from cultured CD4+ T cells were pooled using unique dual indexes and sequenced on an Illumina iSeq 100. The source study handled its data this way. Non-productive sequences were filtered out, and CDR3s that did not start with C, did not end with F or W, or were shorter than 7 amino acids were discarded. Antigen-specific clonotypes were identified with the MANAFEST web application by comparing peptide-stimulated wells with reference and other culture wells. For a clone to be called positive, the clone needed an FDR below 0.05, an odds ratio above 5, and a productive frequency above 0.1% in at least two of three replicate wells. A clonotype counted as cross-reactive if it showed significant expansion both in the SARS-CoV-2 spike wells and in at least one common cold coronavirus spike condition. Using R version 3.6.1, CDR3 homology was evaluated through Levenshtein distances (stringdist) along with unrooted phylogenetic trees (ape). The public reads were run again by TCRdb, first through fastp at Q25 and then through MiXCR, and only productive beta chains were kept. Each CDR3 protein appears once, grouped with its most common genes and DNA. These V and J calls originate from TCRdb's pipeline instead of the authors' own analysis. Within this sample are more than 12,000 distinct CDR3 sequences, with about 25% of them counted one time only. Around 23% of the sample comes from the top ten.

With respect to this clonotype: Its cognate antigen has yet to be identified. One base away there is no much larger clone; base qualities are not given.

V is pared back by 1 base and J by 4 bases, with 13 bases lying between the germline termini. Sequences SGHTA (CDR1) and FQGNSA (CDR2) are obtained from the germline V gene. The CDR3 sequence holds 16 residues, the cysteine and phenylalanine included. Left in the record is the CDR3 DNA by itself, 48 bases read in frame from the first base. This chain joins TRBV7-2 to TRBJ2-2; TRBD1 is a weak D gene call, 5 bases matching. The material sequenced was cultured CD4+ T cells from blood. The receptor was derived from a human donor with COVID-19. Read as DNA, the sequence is TGTGCCAGCAGCTTAGACCCCGTGGGGCGCACCGGGGAGCTGTTTTTT. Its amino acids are CASSLDPVGRTGELFF.